This is a list of T cell receptor beta chains from one sample in a study of identical twins. TCRdb reprocessed the 5' RACE reads via MiXCR and lists one record per CDR3 protein. The table has around 690,000 distinct CDR3 sequences, over 20% seen once. The sample was also linked to a second study, of T cells expressing NK-cell markers.

Sequencing was done on a sample of PBMCs. These receptors all stem from a woman aged 18 to 35 in good health. The CDR3 runs from the conserved cysteine through the conserved F or W. The D gene is left open where the match is weak. Rows may omit the clone size; those that give it use once, few, many or a size class.

>TRBD1|NA|TRBV29-1|TRBJ1-1
CSGRQGVNTEAFF
TGCAGCGGACGACAGGGGGTGAACACTGAAGCTTTCTTT
>NA|NA|TRBV9|TRBJ2-3
CASSVEGRGTDTQYF
TGTGCCAGCAGCGTAGAGGGTAGGGGCACAGATACGCAGTATTTT
>TRBD1|few|TRBV27|TRBJ2-7
CASSFGGQGSYEQYF
TGTGCCAGCAGTTTCGGGGGACAGGGGAGCTACGAGCAGTACTTC
>TRBD2|few|TRBV29-1|TRBJ2-5
CSSLPAGGQETQYF
TGCAGCTCACTCCCAGCGGGAGGACAAGAGACCCAGTACTTC
>TRBD1|many|TRBV7-9|TRBJ2-1
CASSLDRAENSNEQFF
TGTGCCAGCAGCCTCGACAGGGCCGAGAACAGCAATGAGCAGTTCTTC
>TRBD1|few|TRBV20-1|TRBJ2-7
CSFSTGTGSYEQYF
TGCAGTTTTTCTACCGGGACAGGCTCCTACGAGCAGTACTTC
>NA|NA|TRBV11-2|TRBJ2-5
CASSFTEETQDF
TGTGCCAGCAGCTTTACAGAAGAGACCCAGGACTTC
>TRBD2|NA|TRBV9|TRBJ2-3
CASSSGGTSGRYRDTQYF
TGTGCCAGCAGCAGTGGAGGGACTAGCGGGAGGTACAGAGATACGCAGTATTTT
>NA|NA|TRBV5-6|TRBJ1-1
CASSLAGRDTEAFF
TGTGCCAGCAGCTTGGCGGGCAGGGACACTGAAGCTTTCTTT
>TRBD2|few|TRBV6-2/TRBV6-3|TRBJ2-1
CASSGRDYPTKNEQFF
TGTGCCAGCAGTGGCCGGGACTACCCGACGAAAAATGAGCAGTTCTTC
>TRBD1|NA|TRBV5-1|TRBJ1-6
CASSPGTGNNSPLHF
TGCGCCAGCAGCCCCGGGACAGGGAACAATTCACCCCTCCACTTT
>TRBD2|few|TRBV5-1|TRBJ2-3
CASTTGLAGGLTDTQYF
TGCGCCTCTACGACGGGACTAGCGGGGGGACTCACAGATACGCAGTATTTT
>NA|NA|TRBV7-8|TRBJ2-2
CASSLRGRRNTGELFF
TGTGCCAGCAGCTTAAGGGGGAGAAGGAACACCGGGGAGCTGTTTTTT
>NA|once|TRBV7-2|TRBJ2-1
CASSLVSGPEQFF
TGTGCCAGCAGCTTAGTCTCCGGGCCCGAGCAGTTCTTC
>NA|NA|TRBV7-2|TRBJ1-2
CASSLVDRNYGYTF
TGTGCCAGCAGCCTCGTCGACAGAAACTATGGCTACACCTTC
>NA|few|TRBV20-1|TRBJ2-1
CSARIGREQFF
TGCAGTGCTAGGATCGGGCGCGAGCAGTTCTTC
>NA|few|TRBV6-5|TRBJ2-1
CASGRVYNEQFF
TGTGCCAGCGGCAGGGTCTACAATGAGCAGTTCTTC
>TRBD2|NA|TRBV12-3/TRBV12-4|TRBJ2-1
CASSPQGAGSNEQFF
TGTGCCAGCAGTCCCCAGGGAGCGGGGAGCAATGAGCAGTTCTTC
>NA|few|TRBV12-3/TRBV12-4|TRBJ2-1
CASSPASSGQFF
TGTGCCAGCAGTCCTGCGTCCTCGGGGCAGTTCTTC
>TRBD2|few|TRBV6-1|TRBJ2-6
CASSEGGGTSDSGANVLTF
TGTGCCAGCAGTGAAGGGGGAGGGACTTCCGACTCTGGGGCCAACGTCCTGACTTTC
>NA|few|TRBV29-1|TRBJ2-2
CSVVPQGGAGELFF
TGCAGCGTTGTCCCGCAGGGCGGGGCCGGGGAGCTGTTTTTT
>TRBD2|few|TRBV5-1|TRBJ2-3
CASSLAGTSGTDTQYF
TGTGCCAGCAGCTTAGCCGGGACTAGCGGCACAGATACGCAGTATTTT
>NA|few|TRBV5-5|TRBJ2-7
CASSFEMYEQYF
TGTGCCAGCAGCTTTGAGATGTACGAGCAGTACTTC
>NA|few|TRBV29-1|TRBJ2-5
CSVDRGQETQYF
TGCAGCGTTGATAGGGGCCAAGAGACCCAGTACTTC
>TRBD1|few|TRBV29-1|TRBJ2-5
CSVVMRGRRGETQYF
TGCAGCGTTGTAATGAGGGGGCGCCGGGGAGAGACCCAGTACTTC
>NA|NA|TRBV14|TRBJ2-1
CASSQYSGEQFF
TGTGCCAGCAGCCAGTACTCGGGGGAGCAGTTCTTC
>NA|NA|TRBV2|TRBJ1-1
CASSAGDDTEAFF
TGTGCCAGCAGTGCAGGGGACGACACTGAAGCTTTCTTT
>NA|few|TRBV7-9|TRBJ2-5
CASSSTSSGETQYF
TGTGCCAGCAGCTCTACTAGCTCGGGAGAGACCCAGTACTTC
>TRBD2|many|TRBV5-8|TRBJ2-5
CASSSRTSGGGETQYF
TGTGCCAGCAGCTCTCGGACTAGCGGGGGAGGAGAGACCCAGTACTTC